The 23 T cell receptor beta chains in this list originate from one sample, sequenced in a study of a mutant IDH1 vaccine in newly diagnosed glioma. Time point meaning: baseline, week 1 (first vaccination visit). The treatment is: pre-vaccination baseline after standard-of-care therapy. TCRdb's table, derived via immunoSEQ multiplex PCR, lists solely in-frame clones and lacks some. The sample lists around 37,000 clones, roughly 92% occurring once. Sequencing used PBMCs, obtained from a glioma patient treated with radiotherapy, temozolomide or both. The receptor source for this set is a man aged 18 to 30 with glioma.

DNA for the CDR3: TGCAGCGTTGGTCCTAGCATGGAGACCGGGGAGCTGTTTTTT. It codes for CSVGPSMETGELFF. This chain links TRBV29-1 with TRBJ2-2; tentatively, D is TRBD2 (5 bases). The V and J ends lost 4 bases and 5 bases respectively, with 14 bases between them. Germline V gene data show CDR1 as SQVTM and CDR2 as ANQGSEA. The CDR3 runs to 14 residues.

The gene calls are TRBV6-5 and TRBJ2-3; D remains ambiguous. V lost 4 bases to trimming and J lost 6 bases, with 11 bases between them. The CDR3 contains 13 residues. Looked up from germline, CDR1 is MNHEY and CDR2 is SVGAGI. The DNA for the CDR3 is TGTGCCAGCAGTTCCGAGTGGCCGGATACGCAGTATTTT. This codes for CASSSEWPDTQYF.

This clone was seen a single time. The V and J genes are TRBV6-6 and TRBJ2-1; 7 nucleotides match TRBD2. The length of the CDR3 is 13 residues. Germline V CDR1 and CDR2: MNHNY, SVGAGI (reference sequence). J gave up 6 bases and V 2 bases, and 1 base lay outside the gene matches. As DNA, the CDR3 is TGTGCCAGCAGTTACCCGGGAGGCAATGAGCAGTTCTTC. Encoded protein: CASSYPGGNEQFF.

This chain joins TRBV28 and TRBJ1-5; 7 bases align to TRBD1. Germline CDR1 is MDHEN and CDR2 is SYDVKM. The CDR3 is 14 amino acids. V was clipped by 6 bases and J by 0 bases; unmatched bases: 2. The CDR3 is CASSQGGSNQPQHF. CDR3 coding DNA: TGTGCCAGCAGCCAGGGGGGTAGCAATCAGCCCCAGCATTTT.

This chain links TRBV5-1 with TRBJ2-1, with 10 bases that match TRBD2. Germline V gene sequence: CDR1 SGHRS, CDR2 YFSETQ. The trim removed 3 bases at V and 5 bases at J, leaving 5 bases unmatched. The CDR3 spans 15 residues. The CDR3 reads CASSWASGSNNEQFF. The CDR3 nucleotides read TGCGCCAGCAGCTGGGCTAGCGGGAGTAACAATGAGCAGTTCTTC.

This rearrangement joins TRBV29-1 to TRBJ1-2; TRBD1 matches 8 bases. The V segment lost 0 bases and the J segment 7 bases; nucleotides outside the gene matches: 7. The CDR3 has 14 amino acids. CDR1 and CDR2 from the germline V gene are SQVTM and ANQGSEA. CDR3 DNA sequence: TGCAGCGTTGAAGAGGGACAGGTCGGTAGTGGCTACACCTTC. Protein: CSVEEGQVGSGYTF.

The gene calls are TRBV29-1 and TRBJ2-7, with D hard to call. Deletions cut 3 bases from V and 7 bases from J, with 16 bases between. The V gene's germline CDR1 is SQVTM and CDR2 ANQGSEA. CDR3 length: 13 residues. For the CDR3, the DNA is TGCAGCGTTGAGGATGGCAACCTGGGGGAGCAGTACTTC. Residues: CSVEDGNLGEQYF.

The CDR3 sequence is CASSQDHGRASYEQYF. CDR3 DNA sequence: TGTGCCAGCAGCCAAGATCACGGGAGGGCCTCCTACGAGCAGTACTTC. J is TRBJ2-7 and V is TRBV4-2; TRBD2 aligns across 8 bases. Germline CDR1 is LGHNA and CDR2 is YNFKEQ. CDR3 length equals 16 residues. Trimming removed 0 bases from V and 0 bases from J; junction bases left unmatched: 4.

CDR3 bases: TGTGCCAGTAGTATAGGCAATCAGCCCCAGCATTTT. Protein product: CASSIGNQPQHF. This rearrangement joins TRBV19 to TRBJ1-5; D not resolved. V was pared by 1 base and J by 2 bases, with 0 bases between. Germline V CDR1 and CDR2: LNHDA, SQIVND (reference sequence). This CDR3 is 12 amino acids long. Full variable domain (remainder filled in from reference TRBV19 and TRBJ1-5): DGGITQSPKYLFRKEGQNVTLSCEQNLNHDAMYWYRQDPGQGLRLIYYSQIVNDFQKGDIAEGYSVSREKKESFPLTVTSAQKNPTAFYLCASSIGNQPQHFGDGTRLSIL.

The V call is TRBV5-6, the J call TRBJ2-3; D gene ambiguous. Trimming took off 4 bases at V and 1 base at J, with 13 bases between the two ends. This CDR3 spans 15 amino acids. CDR1 SGHDT and CDR2 YYEEEE come from the germline V gene. The CDR3 DNA follows: TGTGCCAGCAGCCTCTTGGCGACTGGCACAGATACGCAGTATTTT. It codes for CASSLLATGTDTQYF.

This clone has only one observation. The chain uses TRBV19 and TRBJ2-1; D not resolved. CDR3 length: 15 amino acids. Germline loops: CDR1 LNHDA, CDR2 SQIVND (reference sequence). The V end lost 3 bases, the J end lost 2 bases, and 11 bases lay between the germline ends. The CDR3 DNA sequence: TGTGCCAGTAGTATCAGCCCCCCCGCCTACAATGAGCAGTTCTTC. The encoded protein is CASSISPPAYNEQFF.

The chain is built from TRBV2 and TRBJ1-1; D is undetermined. With 0 bases removed from V and 2 bases from J, the gap between germline ends came to 10 bases. The CDR3 is 15 amino acids. Germline CDR1 and CDR2: SNHLY and FYNNEI. The CDR3 region is CASSEAMLGNTEAFF. The CDR3 DNA is TGTGCCAGCAGTGAAGCGATGCTGGGAAACACTGAAGCTTTCTTT. The full variable domain, completed using reference TRBV2 and TRBJ1-1, is EPEVTQTPSHQVTQMGQEVILRCVPISNHLYFYWYRQILGQKVEFLVSFYNNEISEKSEIFDDQFSVERPDGSNFTLKIRSTKLEDSAMYFCASSEAMLGNTEAFFGQGTRLTVV.

This chain joins TRBV29-1 and TRBJ1-4; 9 positions agree with TRBD1. The CDR3 loop spans 14 amino acids. V shed 6 bases and J 7 bases; nucleotides not matched to a gene: 9. Germline assignment: CDR1 SQVTM and CDR2 ANQGSEA. The CDR3 loop is CSVADGTGFEKLFF. CDR3 nucleotides: TGCAGCGTCGCCGACGGGACAGGGTTTGAAAAACTGTTTTTT.

V and J are TRBV7-2 and TRBJ2-4, with D possibly being TRBD1 or TRBD2 (5 bases each). Germline lookup yields CDR1 SGHTA and CDR2 FQGNSA. The CDR3 totals 13 residues. Between the trimmed V and J ends, which lost 5 bases and 6 bases, there was a span of 11 bases. The CDR3 nucleotides are TGTGCCAGCAGCCTGGGGGAGATAAACATTCAGTACTTC. Translation gives CASSLGEINIQYF.

The chain carries TRBV2 and TRBJ2-3; D possibly corresponds to TRBD2 (6 bases). Germline V gene lookup returns CDR1 SNHLY and CDR2 FYNNEI. Trimming took off 6 bases at V and 2 bases at J, with 15 bases between the two ends. CDR3 size: 15 residues. CDR3 coding DNA: TGTGCCAGCAGCCCGGGACTCCCAAACACAGATACGCAGTATTTT. Protein sequence: CASSPGLPNTDTQYF.

The CDR3 coding sequence is TGCGCCAGCAGCCTAGACTCCTACGGCGGGGAGCTGTTTTTT. The encoded protein is CASSLDSYGGELFF. The rearrangement uses TRBV5-1 and TRBJ2-2; the D is unclear. This CDR3 is built from 14 residues. V was clipped by 4 bases and J by 7 bases, with 14 bases between them. Germline CDR1 and CDR2: SGHRS and YFSETQ.

The chain recombines TRBV30 with TRBJ1-6; D is uncertain. This CDR3 region has 15 residues. CDR1 is GTSNPN and CDR2 is SVGIG in the germline V gene (reference sequence). The V end lost 0 bases, the J end lost 2 bases, and 8 bases lay between the germline ends. CDR3 region: CAWSVDTAYNSPLHF. Here the CDR3 DNA reads TGTGCCTGGAGTGTAGACACGGCCTATAATTCACCCCTCCACTTT.

V is TRBV7-8 and J is TRBJ1-1, with D possibly TRBD1 on 6 matching bases. The V end lost 1 base, the J end lost 3 bases, and 12 bases lay between the germline ends. This CDR3 region has 15 residues. The germline V gene has CDR1 SGHVS and CDR2 FQNEAQ. As DNA, the CDR3 is TGTGCCAGCAGCTTAGGCAGGGGTCCCTACACTGAAGCTTTCTTT. Its protein is CASSLGRGPYTEAFF. The variable domain in full, completed from reference TRBV7-8 and TRBJ1-1, reads GAGVSQSPRYKVAKRGQDVALRCDPISGHVSLFWYQQALGQGPEFLTYFQNEAQLDKSGLPSDRFFAERPEGSVSTLKIQRTQQEDSAVYLCASSLGRGPYTEAFFGQGTRLTVV.

J is TRBJ2-1 and V is TRBV30; D gene ambiguous. This CDR3 contains 11 residues. Germline assignment: CDR1 GTSNPN and CDR2 SVGIG (reference sequence). V was shortened by 1 base and J by 6 bases, with 4 bases between the two germline ends. CDR3 loop: CAWSGSNEQFF. Here the CDR3 DNA reads TGTGCCTGGAGTGGGAGCAATGAGCAGTTCTTC. The full variable domain, completed using reference TRBV30 and TRBJ2-1, is SQTIHQWPATLVQPVGSPLSLECTVEGTSNPNLYWYRQAAGRGLQLLFYSVGIGQISSEVPQNLSASRPQDRQFILSSKKLLLSDSGFYLCAWSGSNEQFFGPGTRLTVL.

This sequence joins TRBV4-1 and TRBJ1-5, with 9 nucleotides matching TRBD1. The CDR3 extends over 16 amino acids. V shed 0 bases and J 1 base; nucleotides not matched to a gene: 1. Germline V gene data show CDR1 as MGHRA and CDR2 as YSYEKL. The CDR3 region has the DNA TGCGCCAGCAGCCAAGATGGGACAGGGAGCAATCAGCCCCAGCATTTT. It yields the protein CASSQDGTGSNQPQHF.

This clone appeared once. The rearrangement joins TRBV6-5 to TRBJ2-7; D is unclear. V lost 0 bases to trimming and J lost 1 base, with 7 bases between them. CDR1 is MNHEY, CDR2 SVGAGI, per germline. This CDR3 comprises 14 residues. For the CDR3, the DNA is TGTGCCAGCAGTTACTCGCCCGTGTCCTACGAGCAGTACTTC. Translation: CASSYSPVSYEQYF.

The chain couples TRBV4-1 to TRBJ2-1; 16 bases are a match to TRBD2. The CDR3 sequence is 16 residues long. V trimming: 6 bases; J trimming: 8 bases; junction bases outside the gene matches: 7. Germline CDR1 MGHRA, CDR2 YSYEKL. CDR3 loop: CASSFGTSGRADEQFF. The DNA for the CDR3 is TGCGCCAGCAGTTTCGGGACTAGCGGGAGGGCCGATGAGCAGTTCTTC.

Written as DNA, the CDR3 is TGTGCCAGCAGCTCCACAGGGGGGAGACTCTACTACGAGCAGTACTTC. Translating gives CASSSTGGRLYYEQYF. This chain links TRBV11-2 with TRBJ2-7; 8 nucleotides match TRBD1. CDR1 is SGHAT and CDR2 is FQNNGV in the germline V gene. V was pared by 4 bases and J by 3 bases, with 11 bases of the junction left unmatched. The CDR3 is 16 amino acids.